These T cell receptor beta chains were read from a single sample in a study of T cells in localized non-small cell lung cancer. TCRdb's table, derived via immunoSEQ multiplex PCR, lists solely in-frame clones and lacks some. The top ten hold approximately 1.5% of the sample, which has 130,000 or so clones, roughly 90% seen once. The sequenced sample was peripheral blood, obtained before any cancer treatment. The receptors originated from a female donor of 60 years or more with stage I lung adenocarcinoma. Each CDR3 is given with its conserved first and last residue. A D gene is named only where the DNA matches it firmly. The size of a clone is reported for some rows only, either as once, few or many, or as a class for expanded clones.

size: NA; J: TRBJ2-7; V: TRBV29-1; D: TRBD1; CDR3: CSAGQELREQYF; DNA: TGCAGCGCAGGACAGGAGTTACGAGAGCAGTACTTC
size: NA; J: TRBJ2-1; V: TRBV20-1; D: NA; CDR3: CSALLAGEQFF; DNA: TGCAGTGCCCTGCTCGCGGGTGAGCAGTTCTTC
size: NA; J: TRBJ2-1; V: TRBV11-1; D: NA; CDR3: CASSPPGGIYNEQFF; DNA: TGTGCCAGCAGCCCGCCTGGCGGGATCTACAATGAGCAGTTCTTC
size: NA; J: TRBJ2-7; V: TRBV14; D: NA; CDR3: CASSPRTPEQYF; DNA: TGTGCCAGCAGCCCTAGGACACCCGAGCAGTACTTC
size: NA; J: TRBJ1-2; V: TRBV27; D: TRBD1; CDR3: CASSSSPTGFGGYTF; DNA: TGTGCCAGCAGTTCCAGCCCGACAGGGTTTGGAGGCTACACCTTC
size: NA; J: TRBJ2-3; V: TRBV19; D: NA; CDR3: CASRRRDTSTDTQYF; DNA: TGTGCCAGTAGAAGAAGAGACACTAGCACAGATACGCAGTATTTT
size: NA; J: TRBJ2-7; V: TRBV7-8; D: NA; CDR3: CASSLVGLLSYEQYF; DNA: TGTGCCAGCAGCTTAGTAGGGCTGTTGTCCTACGAGCAGTACTTC
size: NA; J: TRBJ1-2; V: TRBV2; D: TRBD1; CDR3: CASRRGRPSYGYTF; DNA: TGTGCCAGCCGGAGGGGGCGCCCCAGCTATGGCTACACCTTC
size: NA; J: TRBJ2-1; V: TRBV7-3; D: NA; CDR3: CASSRDGYNEQFF; DNA: TGTGCCAGCAGCAGGGACGGCTACAATGAGCAGTTCTTC
size: few; J: TRBJ2-3; V: TRBV10-3; D: NA; CDR3: CAISASRTLVGTDTQYF; DNA: TGTGCCATCAGTGCCTCTAGGACCCTCGTGGGCACAGATACGCAGTATTTT
size: NA; J: TRBJ1-2; V: TRBV5-6; D: NA; CDR3: CASSFPADYGYTF; DNA: TGTGCCAGCAGCTTCCCGGCAGACTATGGCTACACCTTC
size: NA; J: TRBJ1-5; V: TRBV28; D: TRBD1; CDR3: CAARWGQGGVQPQHF; DNA: TGTGCCGCCCGGTGGGGACAGGGAGGGGTACAGCCCCAGCATTTT
size: NA; J: TRBJ2-5; V: TRBV19; D: NA; CDR3: CASSALRETQYF; DNA: TGTGCCAGTAGTGCCCTTCGGGAGACCCAGTACTTC
size: NA; J: TRBJ2-3; V: TRBV9; D: TRBD2; CDR3: CASSVTSGGLGTDTQYF; DNA: TGTGCCAGCAGCGTAACTAGCGGGGGCCTGGGCACAGATACGCAGTATTTT
size: few; J: TRBJ2-1; V: TRBV2; D: NA; CDR3: CASGMYNEQFF; DNA: TGTGCCAGCGGGATGTACAATGAGCAGTTCTTC
size: NA; J: TRBJ2-7; V: TRBV27; D: NA; CDR3: CASSLSGTALYEQYF; DNA: TGTGCCAGCAGTTTGTCTGGGACTGCCCTCTACGAGCAGTACTTC
size: once; J: TRBJ1-1; V: TRBV6-6; D: NA; CDR3: CASLFSGNTEAFF; DNA: TGTGCCAGCCTCTTCTCGGGTAACACTGAAGCTTTCTTT
size: NA; J: TRBJ2-2; V: TRBV5-4; D: NA; CDR3: CASSLGERITGELFF; DNA: TGTGCCAGCAGCTTGGGTGAGCGGATCACCGGGGAGCTGTTTTTT
size: NA; J: TRBJ2-2; V: TRBV27; D: NA; CDR3: CASSSTRTSRTGELFF; DNA: TGTGCCAGCAGTTCGACCCGAACTTCTAGGACCGGGGAGCTGTTTTTT
size: NA; J: TRBJ2-7; V: TRBV28; D: NA; CDR3: CASSTSGREQYF; DNA: TGTGCCAGCAGTACCTCTGGTCGGGAGCAGTACTTC
size: NA; J: TRBJ2-1; V: TRBV7-8; D: NA; CDR3: CASSRDRASSYNEQFF; DNA: TGTGCCAGCAGCCGCGATCGGGCTAGCTCCTACAATGAGCAGTTCTTC
size: NA; J: TRBJ1-2; V: TRBV27; D: TRBD1; CDR3: CASSIPRTGARHGYTF; DNA: TGTGCCAGCAGTATCCCCCGGACAGGGGCAAGACATGGCTACACCTTC
size: NA; J: TRBJ2-5; V: TRBV5-1; D: TRBD1; CDR3: CASSRDRGETQYF; DNA: TGCGCCAGCAGCAGGGACAGGGGTGAGACCCAGTACTTC
size: NA; J: TRBJ1-2; V: TRBV28; D: TRBD1; CDR3: CASSLYRGSYGYTF; DNA: TGTGCCAGCAGTTTATACAGGGGGAGTTATGGCTACACCTTC
size: NA; J: TRBJ2-7; V: TRBV29-1; D: TRBD2; CDR3: CSVLTGTSASYEQYF; DNA: TGCAGCGTCCTCACCGGGACTAGCGCCTCCTACGAGCAGTACTTC
size: once; J: TRBJ2-3; V: TRBV14; D: NA; CDR3: CASAKRIGGADTQYF; DNA: TGTGCCAGCGCAAAGAGGATAGGAGGGGCAGATACGCAGTATTTT
size: few; J: TRBJ2-7; V: TRBV7-9; D: TRBD1; CDR3: CASSLMDLGTGGHEQYF; DNA: TGTGCCAGCAGCTTAATGGACCTTGGGACAGGGGGCCACGAGCAGTACTTC
size: NA; J: TRBJ2-1; V: TRBV28; D: NA; CDR3: CASSFSPNEQFF; DNA: TGTGCCAGCAGTTTCTCGCCCAATGAGCAGTTCTTC